A single sample gave rise to the 4 T cell receptor beta chains below, sequenced in a study of technical replicates of blood from several donors. Libraries were prepared by immunoSEQ multiplex PCR; TCRdb keeps only in-frame clonotypes and omits some of them. Of 76,000 or so clones listed, 91% are singletons. Material for sequencing was T cells isolated from PBMCs. The receptors were sampled from a human donor in good health.

The chain joins TRBV30 to TRBJ2-3; TRBD2 is a possible D gene (5 bases). With 3 bases removed from V and 6 bases from J, the gap between germline ends came to 7 bases. The CDR3 sequence is 11 residues long. Per germline, CDR1 GTSNPN and CDR2 SVGIG (reference sequence). In nucleotides, the CDR3 is TGTGCCTGGAGCGGCGGGGATACGCAGTATTTT. Protein product: CAWSGGDTQYF.

The rearrangement uses TRBV6-1 and TRBJ1-5, with a possible D match to TRBD1 (5 bases). Germline CDR1 and CDR2: MNHNS and SASEGT. The CDR3 is made up of 13 amino acids. V dropped 11 bases and J dropped 9 bases, with 20 bases sitting between them. The CDR3 DNA is TGTGCCGCGCAAGTGGTGGGGGGACGGCCCCAGCATTTT. Translated, it gives CAAQVVGGRPQHF.

The chain carries TRBV5-5 and TRBJ1-5; unclear D gene. Looked up from germline, CDR1 is SGHKS and CDR2 is YYEKEE (reference sequence). Trimming stripped 1 base from V and 1 base from J, with 9 bases between. This CDR3 is built from 15 residues. The DNA of the CDR3 is TGTGCCAGCAGCTTGCAGGCCACCAGCAATCAGCCCCAGCATTTT. Translation: CASSLQATSNQPQHF.

V usage is TRBV19 and J usage is TRBJ1-5, with TRBD1 identical over 7 bases. V dropped 4 bases and J dropped 6; count of bases not matched to a gene: 9. Germline loops: CDR1 LNHDA, CDR2 SQIVND (reference sequence). This CDR3 contains 15 residues. CDR3 DNA sequence: TGTGCCAGTAGTACACAGGGGCAGGGAATTCAGCCCCAGCATTTT. Protein product: CASSTQGQGIQPQHF.